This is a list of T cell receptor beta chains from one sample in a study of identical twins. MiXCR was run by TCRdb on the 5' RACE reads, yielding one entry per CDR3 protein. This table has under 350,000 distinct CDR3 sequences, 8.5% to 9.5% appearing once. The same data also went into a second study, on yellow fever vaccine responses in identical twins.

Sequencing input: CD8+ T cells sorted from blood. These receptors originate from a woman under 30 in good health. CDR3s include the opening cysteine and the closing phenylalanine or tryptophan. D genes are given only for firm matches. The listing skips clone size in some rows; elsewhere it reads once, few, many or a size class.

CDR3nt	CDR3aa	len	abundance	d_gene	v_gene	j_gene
TGTGCCAGCAGTCTCCTTACCGGGAGCGGGGGGGACGACGAGCAGTACTTC	CASSLLTGSGGDDEQYF	17	-	TRBD2	TRBV28	TRBJ2-7
TGTGCTAGTGGCATCGACCTAGTCGATGAGCAGTTCTTC	CASGIDLVDEQFF	13	-	-	TRBV12-5	TRBJ2-1
TGTGCTAGTGTTAGACCAGGGGATGAGGATGGCTATGGCTACACCTTC	CASVRPGDEDGYGYTF	16	-	-	TRBV12-5	TRBJ1-2
TGTGCCAGCAGCTTAGCGCTGACGGATCCTCAGTTCTTC	CASSLALTDPQFF	13	few	-	TRBV7-9	TRBJ2-1
TGTGCCAGCAGTGCAGGGAAGATGGTGTATTTT	CASSAGKMVYF	11	-	-	TRBV25-1	TRBJ2-3
TGTGCCAGTAGTATCTCCCCCTACAATGAGCAGTTCTTC	CASSISPYNEQFF	13	few	-	TRBV19	TRBJ2-1
TGTGCCAGCAGCCGACTAGCGGGAGCCACAGATACGCAGTATTTT	CASSRLAGATDTQYF	15	-	TRBD2	TRBV7-9	TRBJ2-3
TGTGCCAGCACGGGACAGGGACTAGCGGGAGATCCCTACGAGCAGTACTTC	CASTGQGLAGDPYEQYF	17	few	TRBD2	TRBV28	TRBJ2-7
TGTGCCATCTCCGGGACTAGCATAACAGATACGCAGTATTTT	CAISGTSITDTQYF	14	few	TRBD2	TRBV28	TRBJ2-3
TGTGCCAGCGGACCGGGACAGGGTGTAAAACTGTTTTTT	CASGPGQGVKLFF	13	once	TRBD1	TRBV11-2	TRBJ1-4
TGTGCCAGCAGTGAGGGGGGGTCCTACAATGAGCAGTTCTTC	CASSEGGSYNEQFF	14	many	TRBD2	TRBV6-4	TRBJ2-1
TGTGCCAGCAGTTACTCGACGTCCGGGGGGAACACTGAAGCTTTCTTT	CASSYSTSGGNTEAFF	16	few	-	TRBV6-2/TRBV6-3	TRBJ1-1
TGCGCCAGCAGCTTGGTAGGTGGTAGCGGGGCGACCCAAGAGACCCAGTACTTC	CASSLVGGSGATQETQYF	18	-	TRBD2	TRBV5-1	TRBJ2-5
TGTGCCATCAGTGAGATGACAGGGATGAGGGGCTACACCTTC	CAISEMTGMRGYTF	14	-	TRBD1	TRBV10-3	TRBJ1-2
TGTGCCAGCAGTTTCCTGGAGGGAAATGAGCAGTTCTTC	CASSFLEGNEQFF	13	few	-	TRBV12-3/TRBV12-4	TRBJ2-1
TGTGCCAGCAGTTTCTCCAGGGGAAACGAGCAGTACTTC	CASSFSRGNEQYF	13	few	-	TRBV27	TRBJ2-7
TGTGCCAGCAATCCGCCCAGGGGACAGGGGTATCTCGAGCAGTACTTC	CASNPPRGQGYLEQYF	16	many	TRBD1	TRBV12-3/TRBV12-4	TRBJ2-7
TGTGCCACCAGTGGGCCAGGGGCCACTTCCTACAATGAGCAGTTCTTC	CATSGPGATSYNEQFF	16	many	-	TRBV24-1	TRBJ2-1